These T cell receptor beta chains were read from a single sample in a study of shared clonotypes between healthy human individuals. Using immunoSEQ multiplex PCR, the repertoire was profiled, and TCRdb retains in-frame clones only, with some absent. The data show about 1.5 million clones, approximately 98% seen once. The sequenced sample consisted of naive CD4+ T cells sorted from blood. The receptors here all came from a man younger than 45 in good health. The CDR3 runs from the conserved cysteine through the conserved F or W. Each record gives: D gene, V gene, clone size, J gene, CDR3 protein, CDR3 DNA. D genes are given only for firm matches. For some rows the clone size is stated as once, few or many, or as a class when expanded; others skip it.

d_gene: -; v_gene: TRBV20-1; abundance: -; j_gene: TRBJ1-1; CDR3aa: CSGLGTEAFF; CDR3nt: TGCAGCGGTCTAGGGACTGAAGCTTTCTTT
d_gene: TRBD1; v_gene: TRBV19; abundance: -; j_gene: TRBJ1-2; CDR3aa: CASQGQHYGYTF; CDR3nt: TGTGCCAGTCAGGGACAGCACTATGGCTACACCTTC
d_gene: TRBD2; v_gene: TRBV5-1; abundance: once; j_gene: TRBJ2-1; CDR3aa: CASSLALAVSSYNEQFF; CDR3nt: TGCGCCAGCAGCTTGGCCCTAGCGGTGAGCTCCTACAATGAGCAGTTCTTC
d_gene: -; v_gene: TRBV15; abundance: -; j_gene: TRBJ1-1; CDR3aa: CATSRDGVNSNTEAFF; CDR3nt: TGTGCCACCAGCAGAGATGGGGTGAACTCGAACACTGAAGCTTTCTTT
d_gene: TRBD2; v_gene: TRBV6-6; abundance: -; j_gene: TRBJ2-7; CDR3aa: CASSRGLAAFEQYF; CDR3nt: TGTGCCAGCAGTCGTGGACTAGCGGCGTTCGAGCAGTACTTC
d_gene: -; v_gene: TRBV7-2; abundance: once; j_gene: TRBJ1-2; CDR3aa: CASSQTPYGYTF; CDR3nt: TGTGCCAGCAGCCAAACTCCCTATGGCTACACCTTC
d_gene: TRBD1; v_gene: TRBV7-2; abundance: -; j_gene: TRBJ2-4; CDR3aa: CAITGVAKNIQYF; CDR3nt: TGTGCCATCACAGGGGTAGCCAAAAACATTCAGTACTTC
d_gene: TRBD2; v_gene: TRBV7-2; abundance: -; j_gene: TRBJ2-7; CDR3aa: CASSPAGTSEPYEQYF; CDR3nt: TGTGCCAGCAGCCCTGCTGGAACTAGCGAACCATACGAGCAGTACTTC
d_gene: -; v_gene: TRBV2; abundance: once; j_gene: TRBJ1-1; CDR3aa: CASMRTVAFMNTEAFF; CDR3nt: TGTGCCAGCATGAGGACAGTCGCCTTTATGAACACTGAAGCTTTCTTT
d_gene: -; v_gene: TRBV18; abundance: -; j_gene: TRBJ1-3; CDR3aa: CASSPTLPGAGAGNTIYF; CDR3nt: TGTGCCAGCTCACCGACACTCCCAGGGGCGGGCGCTGGAAACACCATATATTTT
d_gene: -; v_gene: TRBV9; abundance: -; j_gene: TRBJ1-4; CDR3aa: CASSPTGGGNEKLFF; CDR3nt: TGTGCCAGCAGCCCTACCGGGGGGGGAAATGAAAAACTGTTTTTT
d_gene: -; v_gene: TRBV5-8; abundance: once; j_gene: TRBJ2-2; CDR3aa: CASSLRTNSAGELFF; CDR3nt: TGTGCCAGCAGCTTGCGTACCAACAGCGCCGGGGAGCTGTTTTTT
d_gene: TRBD1; v_gene: TRBV6-1; abundance: -; j_gene: TRBJ2-7; CDR3aa: CASTGRGYEQYF; CDR3nt: TGTGCCAGCACGGGCAGGGGGTACGAGCAGTACTTC
d_gene: TRBD1; v_gene: TRBV30; abundance: -; j_gene: TRBJ2-1; CDR3aa: CAWTRTGVSGEQFF; CDR3nt: TGTGCCTGGACTCGAACAGGGGTTTCAGGTGAGCAGTTCTTC
d_gene: -; v_gene: TRBV6-6; abundance: -; j_gene: TRBJ2-5; CDR3aa: CASSYTGTTTETQYF; CDR3nt: TGTGCCAGCAGTTACACCGGGACAACTACAGAGACCCAGTACTTC
d_gene: -; v_gene: TRBV5-1; abundance: -; j_gene: TRBJ2-7; CDR3aa: CASSLDSAVEQYF; CDR3nt: TGCGCCAGCAGCTTGGATAGCGCAGTCGAGCAGTACTTC
d_gene: -; v_gene: TRBV5-4; abundance: -; j_gene: TRBJ1-5; CDR3aa: CASSYNRAAAIEAQHF; CDR3nt: TGTGCCAGCAGCTATAACCGGGCCGCAGCAATTGAAGCCCAGCATTTT